This T cell receptor (beta chain) was documented in a study of cytomegalovirus exposure and HLA in healthy donors. Concerning this clone itself: Its cognate antigen is unknown.

13 Jbeta primers and 60 Vbeta primers were used for the PCR. TCRdb's copy holds only in-frame clones and misses some; the assay was immunoSEQ multiplex PCR. Of approximately 140,000 clones in the sample, 65% to 85% were seen once. V was cut by 2 bases and J by 0 bases, with 14 bases left in between. The length of the CDR3 is 15 residues. Germline lookup yields CDR1 GTSNPN and CDR2 SVGIG (reference sequence). Study outcomes and limitations: It was confirmed in vitro that three of the CMV-associated chains were specific for CMV antigens.

Sequencing used PBMCs. The TCR originated in a woman in her late teens or twenties in good health and CMV-seronegative. This chain links TRBV30 with TRBJ2-7; D not certain. CDR3 sequence: CAWSIGGASSYEQYF. CDR3 sequence (DNA): TGTGCCTGGAGTATTGGCGGAGCTAGCTCCTACGAGCAGTACTTC. Using reference TRBV30 and TRBJ2-7 for the parts outside the CDR3, the full variable domain is SQTIHQWPATLVQPVGSPLSLECTVEGTSNPNLYWYRQAAGRGLQLLFYSVGIGQISSEVPQNLSASRPQDRQFILSSKKLLLSDSGFYLCAWSIGGASSYEQYFGPGTRLTVT.